A selection of T cell receptor beta chains follows, all from one sample in a study of T cells after posttransplantation cyclophosphamide. Repertoires were generated with immunoSEQ multiplex PCR, while TCRdb's copy carries only in-frame clones and drops some. The data list tens of thousands of clones, none observed once; approximately 4.5% falls to the top ten. The sample consisted of PBMCs. These receptor sequences come from a woman aged 45 to 65 in good health and a related stem cell transplant donor. Each CDR3 is given with its conserved first and last residue. D genes are given only for firm matches. Clone sizes are given selectively: once, few, many, or a class where the clone is expanded.

j_gene,abundance,v_gene,d_gene,CDR3nt,CDR3aa
TRBJ2-5,many,TRBV18,TRBD2,TGTGCCAGCTCAACACGACTAGCGGGCCAAGAGACCCAGTACTTC,CASSTRLAGQETQYF
TRBJ2-1,many,TRBV5-1,NA,TGCGCCAGCAGCTTGGAAGGACTTCCCTACAATGAGCAGTTCTTC,CASSLEGLPYNEQFF
TRBJ2-5,few,TRBV4-2,NA,TGTGCCAGCAGCCCTCGGGACAATCTCCAAGAGACCCAGTACTTC,CASSPRDNLQETQYF
TRBJ2-5,many,TRBV10-2,TRBD2,TGCGCCAGCAGTGTGACTAGCGGAGAAGAGACCCAGTACTTC,CASSVTSGEETQYF
TRBJ2-3,many,TRBV7-2,NA,TGTGCCAGCAGCTTAGCCCGGACAGATACGCAGTATTTT,CASSLARTDTQYF
TRBJ1-1,many,TRBV28,NA,TGTGCCAGCAGTTCCGTACGGTTCATGAACACTGAAGCTTTCTTT,CASSSVRFMNTEAFF
TRBJ2-7,many,TRBV4-1,TRBD2,TGCGCCAGCAGCCACACTAGCGGGGGGTCCTCCTACGAGCAGTACTTC,CASSHTSGGSSYEQYF
TRBJ2-1,many,TRBV5-5,TRBD2,TGTGCCAGCAGCTTGCGACTAGCGGGGTACAATGAGCAGTTCTTC,CASSLRLAGYNEQFF
TRBJ1-2,many,TRBV4-3,TRBD1,TGCGCCAGCAGCCAAGATCTAACAGGGGGACGTGGCTACACCTTC,CASSQDLTGGRGYTF
TRBJ1-1,many,TRBV19,TRBD1,TGTGCCAGTAGACTCCGGGCGGGACAGGGAATTAGGATGAACACTGAAGCTTTCTTT,CASRLRAGQGIRMNTEAFF
TRBJ1-1,many,TRBV14,NA,TGTGCCAGCAGCCAACTCGGGGATTTAGGCACTGAAGCTTTCTTT,CASSQLGDLGTEAFF
TRBJ2-3,many,TRBV7-2,TRBD2,TGTGCCAGCAGCTTATTAGGGACTAGCGGGGCAAAAAGGGATACGCAGTATTTT,CASSLLGTSGAKRDTQYF
TRBJ1-1,many,TRBV12-5,TRBD1,TGTGCTAGTGGGGTACCCAGGGGGCAGCACACTGAAGCTTTCTTT,CASGVPRGQHTEAFF
TRBJ1-2,NA,TRBV28,NA,TGTGCCAGCAGTAAAGCCGGGACACCCTATGGCTACACCTTC,CASSKAGTPYGYTF
TRBJ2-7,few,TRBV4-2,NA,TGTGCCAGCAGCCAAGTACCCGGGACGGACTACGAGCAGTACTTC,CASSQVPGTDYEQYF
TRBJ1-6,many,TRBV19,NA,TGTGCCAGTAGTATCGGAACAGGGAATTCACCCCTCCACTTT,CASSIGTGNSPLHF
TRBJ2-3,many,TRBV15,NA,TGTGCCACCAGCAGATACACAGATACGCAGTATTTT,CATSRYTDTQYF
TRBJ2-7,many,TRBV6-1,TRBD2,TGTGCCAGCAGTGAAGCTGGGGGGGTCTCCTACGAGCAGTACTTC,CASSEAGGVSYEQYF
TRBJ2-1,many,TRBV25-1,TRBD1,TGTGCCAGCAGTGCGCCAGGACAGGGGGTTTTCGATGAGCAGTTCTTC,CASSAPGQGVFDEQFF
TRBJ1-6,many,TRBV5-1,NA,TGCGCCAGCAGCTTGGTCCAGGGGACTAATTCACCCCTCCACTTT,CASSLVQGTNSPLHF
TRBJ2-3,few,TRBV28,TRBD2,TGTGCCAGCAGTCTGTACCTTACTAGCGGGGTCACAGATACGCAGTATTTT,CASSLYLTSGVTDTQYF
TRBJ2-1,many,TRBV7-3,TRBD1,TGTGCCAGCAGTCGGGACAGGGATGAGCAGTTCTTC,CASSRDRDEQFF
TRBJ2-3,many,TRBV2,TRBD2,TGTGCCAGCACTCTCGGACTAGCGGGGGCAGATACGCAGTATTTT,CASTLGLAGADTQYF
TRBJ1-6,many,TRBV5-4,NA,TGTGCCAGCAGCTCCCAGGTTTTGTTTGGGAATTCACCCCTCCACTTT,CASSSQVLFGNSPLHF
TRBJ2-4,many,TRBV5-4,TRBD2,TGTGCCAGCAGCCCCAAGGTAGCGGGGGGGCACATTCAGTACTTC,CASSPKVAGGHIQYF
TRBJ2-3,many,TRBV15,NA,TGTGCCACCGGCCGGGACTCGGGACCAGATACGCAGTATTTT,CATGRDSGPDTQYF
TRBJ1-1,many,TRBV7-6,NA,TGTGCCAGCCGAACAGGGTCGAACACTGAAGCTTTCTTT,CASRTGSNTEAFF
TRBJ1-2,many,TRBV28,NA,TGTGCTAAGTGGGCAGGGAATGGCTACACCTTC,CAKWAGNGYTF
TRBJ2-7,many,TRBV7-2,TRBD1,TGTGCCAGCAGCCGACAGGGTCCTCACGAGCAGTACTTC,CASSRQGPHEQYF
TRBJ1-6,few,TRBV19,TRBD1,TGTGCCAGTAGTCCCCGAGGACAGGGGAATTCACCCCTCCTCTTT,CASSPRGQGNSPLLF
TRBJ2-5,many,TRBV9,NA,TGTGCCAGCAGCCCCCTGGGGAGTCTGTACCAAGAGACCCAGTACTTC,CASSPLGSLYQETQYF
TRBJ1-1,many,TRBV19,TRBD1,TGTGCCACCGGACAGGGGGCGAGCACTGAAGCTTTCTTT,CATGQGASTEAFF
TRBJ1-2,many,TRBV15,NA,TGTGCCACCAGCACCCCTGAGGGCTACACCTTC,CATSTPEGYTF
TRBJ1-2,many,TRBV27,TRBD1,TGTGCCAGCTGGGGACAGGGTGGCTACACCTTC,CASWGQGGYTF
TRBJ2-7,NA,TRBV27,TRBD1,TGTGCCAGCAGTTCCCCCGGACAGGGGGCTACCTACGAGCAGTACTTC,CASSSPGQGATYEQYF
TRBJ1-2,many,TRBV18,NA,TGTGCCAGCTCTGCGGGAGGGAAAGGTGGCTACACCTTC,CASSAGGKGGYTF
TRBJ2-7,NA,TRBV28,NA,TGTGCCAGCAGAGGAATGGGACTTCCGAGCTCCTACGAGCAGTACTTC,CASRGMGLPSSYEQYF
TRBJ1-4,many,TRBV6-1,TRBD1,TGTGCCAGCAGCCTAGAGACAGGGCTGTTTTTT,CASSLETGLFF
TRBJ2-3,many,TRBV9,NA,TGTGCCAGCAGCGTAGCTAGCCACACAGATACGCAGTATTTT,CASSVASHTDTQYF
TRBJ1-1,many,TRBV5-4,NA,TGTGCCAGCAGCCCTCTGGGGGGGTTGGGCACTGAAGCTTTCTTT,CASSPLGGLGTEAFF
TRBJ2-3,many,TRBV5-1,NA,TGCGCCAGCAGCTTGGCCTTTCTAGGGGCAGATACGCAGTATTTT,CASSLAFLGADTQYF
TRBJ1-4,many,TRBV6-5,NA,TGTGCCAGCAAACCAGGGACTGAGGAAAAACTGTTTTTT,CASKPGTEEKLFF
TRBJ1-2,many,TRBV5-4,TRBD1,TGTGCCAGCAGCAGGGACAGGGACGACCACTATGGCTACACCTTC,CASSRDRDDHYGYTF